This TCR beta chain was sequenced for a study of blood T cell repertoires in COVID-19. Germline CDR1 is SEHNR and CDR2 is FQNEAQ (reference sequence). Trimming removed 5 bases from V and 7 bases from J, with 15 bases in between. This CDR3 is 13 amino acids long. This table comes from immunoSEQ multiplex PCR, and its TCRdb copy is limited to in-frame clones, with some not included. The sample includes 250,000 or so clones, roughly nine tenths of them seen just once. The sample taken for sequencing was peripheral blood. This chain uses TRBV7-9 with TRBJ2-7; weak D call: TRBD1 (6 bases). This TCR was sampled from a man aged 35-49 years with active or convalescent COVID-19. CDR3 region: CASSPAVGAEQYF. In DNA form, the CDR3 reads TGTGCCAGCAGCCCCGCCGTGGGGGCGGAGCAGTACTTC.